This section outlines one T cell receptor (beta chain) sequence together with its context. Antigen unknown. The data originate from a study of lung T cells in sarcoidosis with Löfgren's syndrome. The study, taken as a whole, reports: Multiple Löfgren's syndrome patients reportedly shared TRAV12-1 and TRBV2 CDR3 motifs, suggesting public CD4+ TCRs.

Between the trimmed V and J ends, which lost 2 bases and 13 bases, there was a span of 23 bases. The germline V gene has CDR1 SGHVS and CDR2 FNYEAQ. The CDR3 is made up of 15 amino acids. One entry per CDR3 protein, called by TCRdb with MiXCR from the reads. The sample consists of about 9,400 distinct CDR3 sequences, less than 20% of them appearing once. This clonotype was sampled from a human donor with sarcoidosis (Löfgren's syndrome or another form), or a control subject (not recorded which). The sample comprised CD4+ T cells from bronchoalveolar lavage. The gene calls are TRBV7-6 and TRBJ1-2; D is possibly TRBD1 (6 bases). This CDR3 is CASSLTPGAIYVCTF. DNA for the CDR3: TGTGCCAGCAGCTTAACCCCAGGGGCGATCTATGTCTGCACCTTC.